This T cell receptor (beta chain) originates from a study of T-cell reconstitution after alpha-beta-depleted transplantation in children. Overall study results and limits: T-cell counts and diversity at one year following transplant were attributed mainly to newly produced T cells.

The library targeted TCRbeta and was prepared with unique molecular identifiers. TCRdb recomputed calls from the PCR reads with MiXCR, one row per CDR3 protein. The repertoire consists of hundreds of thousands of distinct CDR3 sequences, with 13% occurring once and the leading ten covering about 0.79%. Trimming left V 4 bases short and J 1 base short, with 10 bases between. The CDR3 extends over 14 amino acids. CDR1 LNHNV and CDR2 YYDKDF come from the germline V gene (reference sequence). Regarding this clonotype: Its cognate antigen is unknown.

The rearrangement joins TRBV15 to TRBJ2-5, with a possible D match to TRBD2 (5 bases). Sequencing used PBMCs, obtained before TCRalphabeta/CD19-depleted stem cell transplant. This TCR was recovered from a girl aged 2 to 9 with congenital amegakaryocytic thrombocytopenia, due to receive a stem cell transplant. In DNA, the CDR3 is TGTGCCACCAGCAAGTTGGGAGTCCAAGAGACCCAGTACTTC. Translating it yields CATSKLGVQETQYF.